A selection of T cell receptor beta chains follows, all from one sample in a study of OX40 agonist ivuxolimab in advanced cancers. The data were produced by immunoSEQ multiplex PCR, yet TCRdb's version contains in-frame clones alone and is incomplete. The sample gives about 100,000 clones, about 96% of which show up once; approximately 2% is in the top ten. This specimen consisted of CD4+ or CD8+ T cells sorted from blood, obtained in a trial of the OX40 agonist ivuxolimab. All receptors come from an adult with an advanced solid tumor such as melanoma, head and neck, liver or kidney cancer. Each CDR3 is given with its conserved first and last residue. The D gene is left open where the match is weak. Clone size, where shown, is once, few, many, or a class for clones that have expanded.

cdr3_nt: TGTGCCAGCAGCCTCGGACAGGGCCCCGGCACTGAAGCTTTCTTT; cdr3_aa: CASSLGQGPGTEAFF; d_call: TRBD1; v_call: TRBV7-8; clone_size: NA; j_call: TRBJ1-1
cdr3_nt: TGTGCCAGCAGCCCACAGGGGAACACCGGGGAGCTGTTTTTT; cdr3_aa: CASSPQGNTGELFF; d_call: NA; v_call: TRBV7-9; clone_size: NA; j_call: TRBJ2-2
cdr3_nt: TGTGCCACTAAAGGAAGGTCGGCGAACACTGAAGCTTTCTTT; cdr3_aa: CATKGRSANTEAFF; d_call: NA; v_call: TRBV19; clone_size: NA; j_call: TRBJ1-1
cdr3_nt: TGTGCCAGCAGGGGGACTGAAGCTTTCTTT; cdr3_aa: CASRGTEAFF; d_call: NA; v_call: TRBV28; clone_size: NA; j_call: TRBJ1-1
cdr3_nt: TGTGCCAGCAGCTTAGTAGACGGGAATCAGCCCCAGCATTTT; cdr3_aa: CASSLVDGNQPQHF; d_call: NA; v_call: TRBV7-8; clone_size: NA; j_call: TRBJ1-5
cdr3_nt: TGTGCCAGCAGTCCGGCTAGCGGGAGCTCCTACGAGCAGTACTTC; cdr3_aa: CASSPASGSSYEQYF; d_call: TRBD2; v_call: TRBV27; clone_size: once; j_call: TRBJ2-7
cdr3_nt: TGTGCCAGCAGCCTATGGAGATTAGCGGGAGGGGGGGCAGATACGCAGTATTTT; cdr3_aa: CASSLWRLAGGGADTQYF; d_call: TRBD2; v_call: TRBV11-1; clone_size: NA; j_call: TRBJ2-3
cdr3_nt: TGTGCCAGCAGCCCCCCAGGGCGGAGTAGAGAGACCCAGTACTTC; cdr3_aa: CASSPPGRSRETQYF; d_call: NA; v_call: TRBV7-9; clone_size: NA; j_call: TRBJ2-5
cdr3_nt: TGTGCCAGCAGTTACCGTCCCTCCTACGAGCAGTACTTC; cdr3_aa: CASSYRPSYEQYF; d_call: NA; v_call: TRBV27; clone_size: NA; j_call: TRBJ2-7
cdr3_nt: TGTGCCGTATCACTCGCCTGGGGAGATACGCAGTATTTT; cdr3_aa: CAVSLAWGDTQYF; d_call: NA; v_call: TRBV19; clone_size: NA; j_call: TRBJ2-3
cdr3_nt: TGTGCCAGCAGCCCTACTAGCGTAGCCCTTTACGAGCAGTACTTC; cdr3_aa: CASSPTSVALYEQYF; d_call: TRBD2; v_call: TRBV7-9; clone_size: NA; j_call: TRBJ2-7
cdr3_nt: TGTGCCAGTAGTATACTGCCGAGCTCCTACAATGAGCAGTTCTTC; cdr3_aa: CASSILPSSYNEQFF; d_call: NA; v_call: TRBV19; clone_size: NA; j_call: TRBJ2-1
cdr3_nt: TGCGCCAGCAGCCAAGACTGGCCAGGAACCAATCAGCCCCAGCATTTT; cdr3_aa: CASSQDWPGTNQPQHF; d_call: NA; v_call: TRBV4-3; clone_size: NA; j_call: TRBJ1-5
cdr3_nt: TGTGCCAGCAGTTTACGAAAGACAGCTTTCTCCTACGAGCAGTACTTC; cdr3_aa: CASSLRKTAFSYEQYF; d_call: NA; v_call: TRBV28; clone_size: NA; j_call: TRBJ2-7
cdr3_nt: TGCGCCAGCAGCCAAGATATGGTGGGGACTAGCGGGAGAGGGTACGAGCAGTACTTC; cdr3_aa: CASSQDMVGTSGRGYEQYF; d_call: TRBD2; v_call: TRBV4-1; clone_size: NA; j_call: TRBJ2-7
cdr3_nt: TGCAGCGTTGTTATAAGCGGGGCCAACGTCCTGACTTTC; cdr3_aa: CSVVISGANVLTF; d_call: NA; v_call: TRBV29-1; clone_size: NA; j_call: TRBJ2-6
cdr3_nt: TGTGCCAGCAGCAAAGAAAGAAGGACTAGATTCGTAGGTCCGCAGTATTTT; cdr3_aa: CASSKERRTRFVGPQYF; d_call: NA; v_call: TRBV21-1; clone_size: NA; j_call: TRBJ2-3
cdr3_nt: TGTGCCAGCAGGGGGGGGAAAACTGAAGCTTTCTTT; cdr3_aa: CASRGGKTEAFF; d_call: NA; v_call: TRBV27; clone_size: NA; j_call: TRBJ1-1
cdr3_nt: TGTGCCAGCAGTTTATGGGGGGGGGTCACTGAAGCTTTCTTT; cdr3_aa: CASSLWGGVTEAFF; d_call: NA; v_call: TRBV27; clone_size: NA; j_call: TRBJ1-1
cdr3_nt: TGTGCCAGCAGTTTACGACAGGGGGGCTATGGCTACACCTTC; cdr3_aa: CASSLRQGGYGYTF; d_call: TRBD1; v_call: TRBV27; clone_size: NA; j_call: TRBJ1-2
cdr3_nt: TGTGCCAGCAGCTCAGGACAGGCTGCCTACAATGAGCAGTTCTTC; cdr3_aa: CASSSGQAAYNEQFF; d_call: TRBD1; v_call: TRBV13; clone_size: NA; j_call: TRBJ2-1
cdr3_nt: TGTGCCACCACCAGTACAGGGGTCAGCAATCAGCCCCAGCATTTT; cdr3_aa: CATTSTGVSNQPQHF; d_call: TRBD1; v_call: TRBV6-6; clone_size: NA; j_call: TRBJ1-5
cdr3_nt: TGTGCCAGCAGCCCACCGCCGGGACGGAGCACAGATACGCAGTATTTT; cdr3_aa: CASSPPPGRSTDTQYF; d_call: NA; v_call: TRBV11-1; clone_size: once; j_call: TRBJ2-3
cdr3_nt: TGCAGCGTTGAACTCCGCGGGAGCTCCTACGAGCAGTACTTC; cdr3_aa: CSVELRGSSYEQYF; d_call: TRBD2; v_call: TRBV29-1; clone_size: NA; j_call: TRBJ2-7
cdr3_nt: TGTGCCAGCACCATACTAGCGGGGTACAATGAGCAGTTCTTC; cdr3_aa: CASTILAGYNEQFF; d_call: TRBD2; v_call: TRBV2; clone_size: NA; j_call: TRBJ2-1
cdr3_nt: TGTGCCAGCAGTGGTGAAACAGGGAAAACTGAAGCTTTCTTT; cdr3_aa: CASSGETGKTEAFF; d_call: NA; v_call: TRBV2; clone_size: NA; j_call: TRBJ1-1
cdr3_nt: TGTGCCAGCGCAGGGACAGGCACCTCCGAGCAGTACTTC; cdr3_aa: CASAGTGTSEQYF; d_call: TRBD1; v_call: TRBV27; clone_size: few; j_call: TRBJ2-7
cdr3_nt: TGTGCCAGCAGCTTCCGGGACAGGTTCTCCTACGAGCAGTACTTC; cdr3_aa: CASSFRDRFSYEQYF; d_call: TRBD1; v_call: TRBV5-4; clone_size: NA; j_call: TRBJ2-7
cdr3_nt: TGTGCCAGCTCACTAGCGGGAGGGCTCAATGAGCAGTTCTTC; cdr3_aa: CASSLAGGLNEQFF; d_call: TRBD2; v_call: TRBV27; clone_size: NA; j_call: TRBJ2-1
cdr3_nt: TGTGCCAGCAGTCCCGCTAATACGGAGGGCTACGAGCAGTACTTC; cdr3_aa: CASSPANTEGYEQYF; d_call: NA; v_call: TRBV28; clone_size: NA; j_call: TRBJ2-7
cdr3_nt: TGTGCCAGCAGTTTAAGCGGGATGGGAGGCTACACCTTC; cdr3_aa: CASSLSGMGGYTF; d_call: NA; v_call: TRBV28; clone_size: NA; j_call: TRBJ1-2
cdr3_nt: TGTGCCAGTAGTATGCCCGGGGAGCAGTACTTC; cdr3_aa: CASSMPGEQYF; d_call: NA; v_call: TRBV19; clone_size: NA; j_call: TRBJ2-7
cdr3_nt: TGTGCCTGGAACGGGTTCTCCGGGGAGCTGTTTTTT; cdr3_aa: CAWNGFSGELFF; d_call: NA; v_call: TRBV30; clone_size: NA; j_call: TRBJ2-2
cdr3_nt: TGTGCCAGCAGAGCCATGGGGACCGGGGAGCTGTTTTTT; cdr3_aa: CASRAMGTGELFF; d_call: NA; v_call: TRBV28; clone_size: NA; j_call: TRBJ2-2
cdr3_nt: TGTGCCAGCAGTCAGGACAGGGAATTGACTGAAGCTTTCTTT; cdr3_aa: CASSQDRELTEAFF; d_call: TRBD1; v_call: TRBV25-1; clone_size: NA; j_call: TRBJ1-1
cdr3_nt: TGTGCCACCAGCCCGCGGACAGGGGGCACAGATACGCAGTATTTT; cdr3_aa: CATSPRTGGTDTQYF; d_call: TRBD1; v_call: TRBV15; clone_size: NA; j_call: TRBJ2-3
cdr3_nt: TGTGCCAGCGGGGACGGCCTCTCTGGAAACACCATATATTTT; cdr3_aa: CASGDGLSGNTIYF; d_call: NA; v_call: TRBV19; clone_size: NA; j_call: TRBJ1-3
cdr3_nt: TGTGCCAGCGAGGGACTAGCGGATGAGCAGTTCTTC; cdr3_aa: CASEGLADEQFF; d_call: TRBD2; v_call: TRBV5-4; clone_size: once; j_call: TRBJ2-1
cdr3_nt: TGTGCCAGCAGCCCACTAGCGGGGGACAACACCGGGGAGCTGTTTTTT; cdr3_aa: CASSPLAGDNTGELFF; d_call: TRBD2; v_call: TRBV4-2; clone_size: once; j_call: TRBJ2-2
cdr3_nt: TGTGCCAGTAGGGCGATAGAGTCGGAGGAGCAGTACTTC; cdr3_aa: CASRAIESEEQYF; d_call: NA; v_call: TRBV19; clone_size: NA; j_call: TRBJ2-7
cdr3_nt: TGTGCCAGCAGTCCGGTAGCGGGGCCAAGCACAGATACGCAGTATTTT; cdr3_aa: CASSPVAGPSTDTQYF; d_call: TRBD2; v_call: TRBV7-9; clone_size: NA; j_call: TRBJ2-3
cdr3_nt: TGTGCCAGCAGTATACAGGGCCACTACGAGCAGTACTTC; cdr3_aa: CASSIQGHYEQYF; d_call: NA; v_call: TRBV11-2; clone_size: once; j_call: TRBJ2-7
cdr3_nt: TGTGCCAGCAGGAAACCATCAGGGTGGTATGGCTACACCTTC; cdr3_aa: CASRKPSGWYGYTF; d_call: NA; v_call: TRBV28; clone_size: once; j_call: TRBJ1-2
cdr3_nt: TGTGCCAGCAGTTACTCGGTGGGCGCGACTGAAGCTTTCTTT; cdr3_aa: CASSYSVGATEAFF; d_call: NA; v_call: TRBV6-5; clone_size: NA; j_call: TRBJ1-1
cdr3_nt: TGTGCCAGCAGTTTGATGGGTGGTCAGGATGAGACACCCCTCCACTTT; cdr3_aa: CASSLMGGQDETPLHF; d_call: NA; v_call: TRBV28; clone_size: NA; j_call: TRBJ1-6
cdr3_nt: TGTGCCAGCAGTTTATCGAGGACACCCTACGAGCAGTACTTC; cdr3_aa: CASSLSRTPYEQYF; d_call: NA; v_call: TRBV27; clone_size: NA; j_call: TRBJ2-7